Listed below are T cell receptor beta chains from one sample, sequenced in a study of graft-versus-host responses after intestinal transplantation. Their target antigens are unknown. Sequencing was performed with immunoSEQ multiplex PCR; in TCRdb, only in-frame clones are kept and a portion is missing. The table lists tens of thousands of clones, about 94% of them singletons, with over 0.4% in the top ten. Here the sequenced sample was unstimulated CD8+ T cells sorted from spleen or lymph node cells, taken before intestinal transplant. The receptor set was obtained from a human donor who received an intestinal transplant. Each CDR3 is given with its conserved first and last residue. Fields, in order: CDR3 length, V gene, J gene, CDR3 protein.

len: 19
v_gene: TRBV7-9
j_gene: TRBJ2-5
CDR3aa: CASSLGGLVAETYQETQYF

len: 14
v_gene: TRBV19
j_gene: TRBJ2-5
CDR3aa: CASSIGQLGETQYF

len: 16
v_gene: TRBV21-1
j_gene: TRBJ2-5
CDR3aa: CASSKTSGRGQETQYF

len: 14
v_gene: TRBV27
j_gene: TRBJ1-1
CDR3aa: CASSFGQVNTEAFF

len: 17
v_gene: TRBV30
j_gene: TRBJ2-3
CDR3aa: CAWSVMRDWIIGDTQYF

len: 13
v_gene: TRBV7-2
j_gene: TRBJ2-7
CDR3aa: CASSSGEAYEQYF

len: 14
v_gene: TRBV30
j_gene: TRBJ2-6
CDR3aa: CAWKDFSGANVLTF

len: 17
v_gene: TRBV2
j_gene: TRBJ2-6
CDR3aa: CASRALGGVSGANVLTF

len: 15
v_gene: TRBV10-1
j_gene: TRBJ2-1
CDR3aa: CASSEAGLAGNEQFF

len: 13
v_gene: TRBV7-9
j_gene: TRBJ1-2
CDR3aa: CASRTGGHYGYTF

len: 15
v_gene: TRBV5-1
j_gene: TRBJ2-3
CDR3aa: CASSPWGSGTDTQYF

len: 15
v_gene: TRBV5-6
j_gene: TRBJ2-7
CDR3aa: CASSWGSQGPHEQYF

len: 14
v_gene: TRBV6-5
j_gene: TRBJ2-7
CDR3aa: CASSEGGVGYEQYF

len: 15
v_gene: TRBV6-5
j_gene: TRBJ1-5
CDR3aa: CASSSGQGAFQPQHF

len: 18
v_gene: TRBV18
j_gene: TRBJ2-2
CDR3aa: CASSPREGTGRWTGELFF

len: 14
v_gene: TRBV28
j_gene: TRBJ2-7
CDR3aa: CASSETQGSYEQYF

len: 14
v_gene: TRBV28
j_gene: TRBJ2-7
CDR3aa: CASTGGGSSYEQYF

len: 15
v_gene: TRBV28
j_gene: TRBJ2-7
CDR3aa: CASKAGQTFTYEQYF

len: 14
v_gene: TRBV5-6
j_gene: TRBJ1-1
CDR3aa: CASSLTPGNTEAFF

len: 12
v_gene: TRBV18
j_gene: TRBJ1-1
CDR3aa: CASSSPTGEAFF

len: 14
v_gene: TRBV11-2
j_gene: TRBJ2-1
CDR3aa: CASSSHSSYNEQFF

len: 17
v_gene: TRBV11-2
j_gene: TRBJ1-1
CDR3aa: CASAPGQENRGDTEAFF

len: 14
v_gene: TRBV6-1
j_gene: TRBJ2-7
CDR3aa: CASEIQGAFHEQYF

len: 15
v_gene: TRBV7-9
j_gene: TRBJ2-1
CDR3aa: CASSPLAGSYNEQFF

len: 12
v_gene: TRBV7-6
j_gene: TRBJ2-1
CDR3aa: CASSPLADEQFF

len: 12
v_gene: TRBV7-6
j_gene: TRBJ2-7
CDR3aa: CASHGETYEQYF

len: 17
v_gene: TRBV9
j_gene: TRBJ2-3
CDR3aa: CASSGTGLAGETDTQYF

len: 15
v_gene: TRBV19
j_gene: TRBJ2-3
CDR3aa: CASSTSGTSTDTQYF

len: 15
v_gene: TRBV5-6
j_gene: TRBJ1-3
CDR3aa: CASSLGGYSGNTIYF

len: 14
v_gene: TRBV27
j_gene: TRBJ2-7
CDR3aa: CASSLSPEIYEQYF

len: 10
v_gene: TRBV28
j_gene: TRBJ2-1
CDR3aa: CASGLNEQFF

len: 15
v_gene: TRBV14
j_gene: TRBJ2-1
CDR3aa: CASSQVHRSYNEQFF

len: 13
v_gene: TRBV19
j_gene: TRBJ2-7
CDR3aa: CASSIYSGYEQYF

len: 17
v_gene: TRBV4-1
j_gene: TRBJ2-1
CDR3aa: CASSQDRPGLAYNEQFF

len: 13
v_gene: TRBV19
j_gene: TRBJ2-7
CDR3aa: CASSDRGSYEQYF

len: 13
v_gene: TRBV27
j_gene: TRBJ2-7
CDR3aa: CASSPVDGYEQYF

len: 13
v_gene: TRBV5-6
j_gene: TRBJ2-1
CDR3aa: CASSEDREDEQFF

len: 13
v_gene: TRBV6-6
j_gene: TRBJ1-2
CDR3aa: CASSPESHYGYTF

len: 23
v_gene: TRBV9
j_gene: TRBJ2-6
CDR3aa: CASSVLGGAPKDIRLSGANVLTF

len: 14
v_gene: TRBV19
j_gene: TRBJ1-4
CDR3aa: CASSPWWTNEKLFF

len: 16
v_gene: TRBV11-3
j_gene: TRBJ2-7
CDR3aa: CASSPTSGAAPYEQYF

len: 15
v_gene: TRBV15
j_gene: TRBJ2-3
CDR3aa: CATSRIRTTGDTQYF